This T cell receptor beta chain is drawn from a study of OX40 agonist ivuxolimab in advanced cancers. Whole-study context: Each patient was given ivuxolimab into a vein every 2 weeks, at 0.01 to 10 mg/kg. Dose-escalation cases comprised hepatocellular carcinoma, melanoma, renal cell or head and neck cancer. Partial responses were achieved by three patients, one with hepatocellular carcinoma and two with cutaneous melanoma.

Regarding the study as a whole: The study did not work out the antigen specificity of the expanded peripheral T cells.

Sequencing was performed with immunoSEQ multiplex PCR; in TCRdb, only in-frame clones are kept and a portion is missing. The sample includes more than 50,000 clones, approximately 90% of them seen just once. This CDR3 is 13 amino acids long. V was clipped by 4 bases and J by 8 bases, with 14 bases between them. Per germline, CDR1 LNHDA and CDR2 SQIVND (reference sequence). Remarks on this clone: Antigen: not known.

The clonotype comes from an adult with an advanced solid tumor such as melanoma, head and neck, liver or kidney cancer. The chain couples TRBV19 to TRBJ1-1, with unresolved D. The input for sequencing was CD4+ or CD8+ T cells sorted from blood, taken in a trial of the OX40 agonist ivuxolimab. The CDR3 DNA is TGTGCCAGTAGTACTTCGTTTACATCGGAAGCTTTCTTT. Amino acids: CASSTSFTSEAFF.